This T cell receptor (beta chain) derives from a study of spatial heterogeneity in lung cancer. Overall study context: The donor population consisted of approximately 70 patients with untreated, early-stage non-small cell lung cancer.

This clonotype was seen ten or more times. Noted time point: blood at routine non-recurrence follow-up after resection. Tumor, nontumor lung or frozen PBMC supplied whole RNA, sequenced without sorting. The V and J ends lost 5 bases and 9 bases respectively, with 11 bases between them. Germline V CDR1 and CDR2: SGHTA, FQGNSA. This CDR3 has 12 amino acids. TCRdb passed the 5' RACE reads through MiXCR, listing each CDR3 protein once. This table has approximately 50,000 distinct CDR3 sequences, less than 9% appearing once. This sample comprised PBMCs, obtained at follow-up. The chain combines TRBV7-2 with TRBJ1-3; D is undetermined. The clonotype originates from a female donor with early-stage non-small cell lung cancer. DNA of the CDR3: TGTGCCAGCAGCCCTGATCTCTTCACCATATATTTT. This codes for CASSPDLFTIYF.